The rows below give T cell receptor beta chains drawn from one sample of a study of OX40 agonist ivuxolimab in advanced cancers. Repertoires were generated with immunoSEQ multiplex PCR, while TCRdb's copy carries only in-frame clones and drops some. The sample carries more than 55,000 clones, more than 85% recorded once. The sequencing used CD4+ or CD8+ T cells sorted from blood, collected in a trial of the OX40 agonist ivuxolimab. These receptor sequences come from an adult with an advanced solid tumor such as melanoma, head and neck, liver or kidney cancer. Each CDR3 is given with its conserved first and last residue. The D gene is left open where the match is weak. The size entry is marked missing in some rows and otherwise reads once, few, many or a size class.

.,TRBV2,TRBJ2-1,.,TGTGCCAGCAGTCCAGTTCCTAGCTCCTACAATGAGCAGTTCTTC,CASSPVPSSYNEQFF
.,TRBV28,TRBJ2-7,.,TGTGCCAGCAGTTCCGGGGGACGGGAAGAGCAGTACTTC,CASSSGGREEQYF
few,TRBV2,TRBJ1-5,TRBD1,TGTGCCAGCGGGGTTCGGACAGGGAACCAGCCCCAGCATTTT,CASGVRTGNQPQHF
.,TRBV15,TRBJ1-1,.,TGTGCCACCAGCAGAGATGGAATCGTAAACACTGAAGCTTTCTTT,CATSRDGIVNTEAFF
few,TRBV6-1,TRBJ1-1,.,TGTGCCAGCCTCAGCCTGCGGAGAACTGAAGCTTTCTTT,CASLSLRRTEAFF
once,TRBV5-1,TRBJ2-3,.,TGCGCCAGCAGCTTGGAGGACTCTAGCACAGATACGCAGTATTTT,CASSLEDSSTDTQYF
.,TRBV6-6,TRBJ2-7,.,TGTGCCAGCAGTCTAATACAGGGAAAGCAGTACTTC,CASSLIQGKQYF
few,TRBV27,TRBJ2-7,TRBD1,TGTGCCAGCAGTTTATTAGGACAGGGATACGAGCAGTACTTC,CASSLLGQGYEQYF
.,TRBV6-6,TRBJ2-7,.,TGTGCCAGCAGCCCAGGCGGGGCCCCCTACGAGCAGTACTTC,CASSPGGAPYEQYF
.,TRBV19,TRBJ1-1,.,TGTGCCAGTAGGGACAAGAACACTGAAGCTTTCTTT,CASRDKNTEAFF
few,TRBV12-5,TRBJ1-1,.,TGTGCTAGTGCCCTGACAGACTTGGAAGCTTTCTTT,CASALTDLEAFF
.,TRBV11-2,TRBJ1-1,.,TGTGCCAGCAGCTTAGAAGGGGGTGAAGCTTTCTTT,CASSLEGGEAFF
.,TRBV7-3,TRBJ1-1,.,TGTGCCAGCAGCTTAACGCCAGGGTACACTGAAGCTTTCTTT,CASSLTPGYTEAFF
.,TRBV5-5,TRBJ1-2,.,TGTGCCAGCAGCGACCGACCGATGGGGATCGACTATGGCTACACCTTC,CASSDRPMGIDYGYTF
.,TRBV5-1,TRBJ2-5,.,TGCGCCAGCCAGAGGGCAGCTAACGACCAAGAGACCCAGTACTTC,CASQRAANDQETQYF
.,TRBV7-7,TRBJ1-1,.,TGTGCCAGCAGCCCACTCCTATCCTCCACTGAAGCTTTCTTT,CASSPLLSSTEAFF
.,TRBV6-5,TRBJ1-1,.,TGTGCCAGCAGCCCTGAGAGGACCGGAACTTTCTTT,CASSPERTGTFF
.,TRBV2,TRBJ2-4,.,TGTGCCAGCAGTGTATTAAGAAACATTCAGTACTTC,CASSVLRNIQYF
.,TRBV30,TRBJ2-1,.,TGTGCCTGGAGTGTACCTCATCAGGGTATGGATGAGCAGTTCTTC,CAWSVPHQGMDEQFF
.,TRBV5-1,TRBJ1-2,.,TGCGCCAGCAGCTTGGAAGTGTCGGCATCCGGCGTCTATGGCTACACCTTC,CASSLEVSASGVYGYTF
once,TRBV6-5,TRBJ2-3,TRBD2,TGTGCCAGCACCAGCGGGGTAACGCAGTATTTT,CASTSGVTQYF
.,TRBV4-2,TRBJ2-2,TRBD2,TGTGCCAGCAGCCATCAGCGGGGGGGCCCCGGGGAGCTGTTTTTT,CASSHQRGGPGELFF
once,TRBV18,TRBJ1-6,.,TGTGCCAGCTCCCTCAACGCCCGCGGTGGTTCATCCCTCCACTTT,CASSLNARGGSSLHF
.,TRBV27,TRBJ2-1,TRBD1,TGTGCCAGCAGTTCCCTCGGACAGGGGCCCTACAATGAGCAGTTCTTC,CASSSLGQGPYNEQFF
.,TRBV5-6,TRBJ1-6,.,TGTGCCAGCAGCTTTGGACAGAGCTCCTATAATTCACCCCTCCACTTT,CASSFGQSSYNSPLHF
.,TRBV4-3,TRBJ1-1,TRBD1,TGCGCCAGCAGCCGAGAGGGGGCAACTGAAGCTTTCTTT,CASSREGATEAFF
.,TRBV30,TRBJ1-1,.,TGTGCCTGGAGTCGAGAGAGGAACACTGAAGCTTTCTTT,CAWSRERNTEAFF
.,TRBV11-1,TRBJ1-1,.,TGTGCCAGCAGCTTAGCCAGGGAAGCTGAAGCTTTCTTT,CASSLAREAEAFF
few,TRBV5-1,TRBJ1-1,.,TGCGCCAGCAGCCCAACTGCGTCAGCGAGAAACACTGAAGCTTTCTTT,CASSPTASARNTEAFF
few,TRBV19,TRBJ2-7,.,TGTGCCAGTAGTGCCCCTTACAGGACGGCCTCCTACGAGCAGTACTTC,CASSAPYRTASYEQYF
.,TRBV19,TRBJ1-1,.,TGTGCCAGTAGTAGTATCTCGGGGAACACTGAAGCTTTCTTT,CASSSISGNTEAFF
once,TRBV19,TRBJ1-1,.,TGTGCCAGTAGTATAACTCCTACAGCAAACACTGAAGCTTTCTTT,CASSITPTANTEAFF
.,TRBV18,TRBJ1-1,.,TGTGCCGTTGCAGGGATTAACACTGAAGCTTTCTTT,CAVAGINTEAFF
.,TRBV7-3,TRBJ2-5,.,TGTGCCAGCAGCTTAGAGCGAGAAGAGACCCAGTACTTC,CASSLEREETQYF
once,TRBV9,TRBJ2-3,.,TGTGCCAGCAGCGTAGACCAGGGAGGTAACACAGATACGCAGTATTTT,CASSVDQGGNTDTQYF
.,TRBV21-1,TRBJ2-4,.,TGTGCCAGCAGCAGATCTACCCTGGAAGCCAAAAACATTCAGTACTTC,CASSRSTLEAKNIQYF
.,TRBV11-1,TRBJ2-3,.,TGTGCCAGCAGCTCCGGGGGCCTCACAGATACGCAGTATTTT,CASSSGGLTDTQYF
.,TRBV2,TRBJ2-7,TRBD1,TGTGCCAGCAGTGCGACAGGGGGCCTATACGAGCAGTACTTC,CASSATGGLYEQYF
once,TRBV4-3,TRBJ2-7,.,TGCGCCAGCAGCCAAGAATCAGGGATAGCTCTCGAGCAGTACTTC,CASSQESGIALEQYF
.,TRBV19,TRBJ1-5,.,TGTGCCAGTAGTACCGACGGGCCGCCCCAGCATTTT,CASSTDGPPQHF
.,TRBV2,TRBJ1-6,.,TGTGCCAGCAGTGAAAACGCCCAGGGAAATTCACCCCTCCACTTT,CASSENAQGNSPLHF
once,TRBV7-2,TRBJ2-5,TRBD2,TGTGCCAGCAGCTTAAACGGCGGGGGGGCCGAGACCCAGTACTTC,CASSLNGGGAETQYF
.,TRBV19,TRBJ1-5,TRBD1,TGTGCCAGTAGTATAGCCGGGACAGGGGGCCCCAATCAGCCCCAGCATTTT,CASSIAGTGGPNQPQHF
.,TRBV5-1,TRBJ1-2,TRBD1,TGCGCCAGCAGCCCCGGACAGGGTTATGGCTACACCTTC,CASSPGQGYGYTF
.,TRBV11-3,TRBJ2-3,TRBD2,TGTGCCAGCAGCTTGTCCCGTGCTAGCGGGGGGGCAGATACGCAGTATTTT,CASSLSRASGGADTQYF
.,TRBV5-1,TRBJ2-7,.,TGCGCCAGCAGCTTGGGGTCAGGGAGCTCCTACGGGCAGTACTTC,CASSLGSGSSYGQYF
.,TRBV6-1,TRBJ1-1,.,TGTGCCAGCAGTTCTCAGGGTGAAGCTTTCTTT,CASSSQGEAFF
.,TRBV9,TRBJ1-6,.,TGTGCCAGCAGCGGAAAAACAGGGAGCTCCTATAATTCACCCCTCCACTTT,CASSGKTGSSYNSPLHF
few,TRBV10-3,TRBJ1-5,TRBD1,TGTGCCATCAGAGAACAGGGGGATAGCAATCAGCCCCAGCATTTT,CAIREQGDSNQPQHF
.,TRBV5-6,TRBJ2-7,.,TGTGCCAGCAGCACACAGGGTTACGAGCAGTACTTC,CASSTQGYEQYF
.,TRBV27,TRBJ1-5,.,TGTGCCAGCAGTTTATTTCGGGCTGGCCAGCCCCAGCATTTT,CASSLFRAGQPQHF
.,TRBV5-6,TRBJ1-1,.,TGTGCCAGCAGCCCCCTGGGGAGCGAAGCAAGGAACACTGAAGCTTTCTTT,CASSPLGSEARNTEAFF
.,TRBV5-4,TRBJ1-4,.,TGTGCCAGCAGCTCAAAGAGCGGAAATGAAAAACTGTTTTTT,CASSSKSGNEKLFF
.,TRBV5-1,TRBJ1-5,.,TGCGCCAGCAGCCCCGGGGCAGACCCTAATCAGCCCCAGCATTTT,CASSPGADPNQPQHF
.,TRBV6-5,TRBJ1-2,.,TGTGCCAGCAAACGGGGGCAGAACTATGGCTACACCTTC,CASKRGQNYGYTF
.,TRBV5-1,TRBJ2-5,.,TGCGCCAGCAGCGCTAACGAGAGGGAGACCCAGTACTTC,CASSANERETQYF